The clone carrying this T cell receptor beta chain appeared a single time. Some clones are missing from TCRdb's copy, which holds only in-frame ones; the method was immunoSEQ multiplex PCR. The sample includes under 150,000 clones, more than 70% of them seen just once. This entry comes from a study of control samples from healthy donors and cancer patients. There are 14 residues in the CDR3. CDR1 is LNHDA, CDR2 SQIVND, per germline (reference sequence). With 8 bases removed from V and 3 bases from J, the gap between germline ends came to 14 bases. Sequencing input: blood. The TCR was taken from a man between 35 and 55 years old in good health. This chain joins TRBV19 and TRBJ1-3; tentative D call: TRBD1 (6 bases). The CDR3 region is CASRPTGFGNTIYF. The CDR3 DNA follows: TGTGCCAGTCGGCCTACAGGGTTTGGAAACACCATATATTTT.